These 15 T cell receptor beta chains were all obtained from the same sample, sequenced in a study of persistence of HIV-infected CD4 T cells. Stimulation used 9 to 10 ug/mL lysate from CMV-infected fibroblasts. CD40L-negative CD69-negative CD45RO-high memory CD4+ T cells were sorted as populations depleted of antigen-responding cells. Sequencing used immunoSEQ version 4 in survey mode. Method: immunoSEQ multiplex PCR; TCRdb's copy keeps in-frame clones and lacks some. The data contain 46,000 or so clones, about 80% of them singletons. These receptors are not linked to any known antigen. This sample comprised CD4+ T cells sorted from PBMCs after approximately 18-hour stimulation, obtained from a patient who received antiretroviral therapy. These receptors all stem from an adult man with HIV who was CMV-seropositive.

The chain combines TRBV5-5 with TRBJ2-1, with D maybe TRBD2 (7 bases). From germline, CDR1 is SGHKS and CDR2 YYEKEE (reference sequence). The V end was cut by 0 bases, the J end by 15 bases, with 13 bases between. The CDR3 extends over 12 amino acids. The DNA of the CDR3 is TGTGCCAGCAGCTTGGCGGGGGGCCGGTGGTTCTTC. This translates into CASSLAGGRWFF. The entire variable domain, with the rest obtained from reference TRBV5-5 and TRBJ2-1, is as follows: DAGVTQSPTHLIKTRGQQVTLRCSPISGHKSVSWYQQVLGQGPQFIFQYYEKEERGRGNFPDRFSARQFPNYSSELNVNALLLGDSALYLCASSLAGGRWFFGPGTRLTVL.

The chain joins TRBV27 to TRBJ2-3, with TRBD2 as a possible D gene (5 bases). Germline values: CDR1 MNHEY, CDR2 SMNVEV (reference sequence). V shed 6 bases and J shed 2 bases, with 27 bases lying between them. The CDR3 is 19 amino acids. The CDR3 DNA follows: TGTGCCAGCAGACGCTCTAATCGTATCCGCGAGCGGTACACAGATACGCAGTATTTT. This translates into CASRRSNRIRERYTDTQYF.

This rearrangement joins TRBV19 to TRBJ2-4; possible D gene TRBD2, 6 bases. The CDR3 spans 17 residues. V was clipped by 5 bases and J by 1 base, with 18 bases between them. From germline, CDR1 is LNHDA and CDR2 SQIVND (reference sequence). CDR3 protein: CASSGYRGGRAKNIQYF. The CDR3, as DNA: TGTGCCAGTAGTGGATATAGGGGAGGCCGGGCCAAAAACATTCAGTACTTC.

The genes are TRBV6-2 or TRBV6-3 and TRBJ1-5; 9 bases are shared with TRBD1. The CDR3 loop spans 15 amino acids. Germline V gene data show CDR1 as MNHEY and CDR2 as SVGEGT. The trim removed 5 bases at V and 6 bases at J, leaving 8 bases unmatched. The CDR3 DNA sequence: TGTGCCAGCAGTCCCCGGGACAGGGCTACTCAGCCCCAGCATTTT. It translates to CASSPRDRATQPQHF.

This rearrangement joins TRBV11-2 to TRBJ1-1, with D hard to call. Germline V lookup: CDR1 SGHAT, CDR2 FQNNGV. V dropped 1 base and J dropped 0 bases, with 6 bases sitting between them. The CDR3 consists of 14 residues. CDR3 region: CASSLASMNTEAFF. The CDR3 coding sequence is TGTGCCAGCAGCTTAGCCAGCATGAACACTGAAGCTTTCTTT. Full variable domain (remainder filled in from reference TRBV11-2 and TRBJ1-1): EAGVAQSPRYKIIEKRQSVAFWCNPISGHATLYWYQQILGQGPKLLIQFQNNGVVDDSQLPKDRFSAERLKGVDSTLKIQPAKLEDSAVYLCASSLASMNTEAFFGQGTRLTVV.

This clone was detected once. The chain couples TRBV30 to TRBJ1-5, with D possibly TRBD1 on 6 matching bases. The CDR3 runs 18 residues. V gave up 1 base and J gave up 0 bases, with 19 bases separating them. CDR1 GTSNPN and CDR2 SVGIG come from the germline V gene (reference sequence). CDR3 protein: CAWSAFDRRVYSNQPQHF. The CDR3 DNA follows: TGTGCCTGGAGTGCCTTCGACAGGAGAGTTTATAGCAATCAGCCCCAGCATTTT.

Only a few counts were recorded for this clone. This chain uses TRBV29-1 with TRBJ2-1; weak D call: TRBD2 (6 bases). CDR3 size: 15 residues. Deletions cut 2 bases from V and 1 base from J, with 12 bases between. CDR1 and CDR2 (germline): SQVTM, ANQGSEA. The CDR3 DNA reads TGCAGCGTTGAAATAGGGCGGGGTTCCTACAATGAGCAGTTCTTC. This translates into CSVEIGRGSYNEQFF.

This chain joins TRBV27 and TRBJ1-6; D is uncertain. Trimming removed 2 bases at V and 0 bases at J, with 8 bases between. Germline CDR1 MNHEY, CDR2 SMNVEV (reference sequence). The CDR3 is 16 residues long. The CDR3 loop reads CASSLNRGSYNSPLHF. The DNA of the CDR3 is TGTGCCAGCAGTTTAAATCGGGGCTCCTATAATTCACCCCTCCACTTT.

As DNA, the CDR3 is TGCGCCAGCAGCTTGCAGGGGACAGGAATGAACACTGAAGCTTTCTTT. It encodes CASSLQGTGMNTEAFF. The genes are TRBV5-1 and TRBJ1-1; TRBD1 aligns across 8 bases. The CDR3 consists of 16 residues. CDR1 and CDR2 (germline): SGHRS, YFSETQ. V lost 1 base, J lost 0 bases, and 5 bases stayed unmatched.

The rearrangement links TRBV6-5 to TRBJ2-3, with D possibly being TRBD1 (7 bases). This CDR3 spans 15 amino acids. From germline, CDR1 is MNHEY and CDR2 SVGAGI. V gave up 7 bases and J gave up 0 bases, with 14 bases separating them. As DNA, the CDR3 is TGTGCCAGCACTCGGGGGACAGCTAGCACAGATACGCAGTATTTT. Its translation is CASTRGTASTDTQYF.

This clone appeared a single time. The chain combines TRBV9 with TRBJ1-2; unclear D gene. Per the germline V gene, CDR1 is SGDLS and CDR2 is YYNGEE. The CDR3 extends over 15 amino acids. Trimming took 0 bases from V and 0 from J, leaving 9 bases between them. CDR3 amino acids: CASSVESGANYGYTF. CDR3 sequence (DNA): TGTGCCAGCAGCGTAGAGTCGGGAGCTAACTATGGCTACACCTTC.

The V call is TRBV6-5, the J call TRBJ1-1, with 7 bases identical to TRBD1. V shed 6 bases, J shed 6 bases, and the junction held 10 bases outside the gene matches. Germline lookup yields CDR1 MNHEY and CDR2 SVGAGI. This CDR3 region has 14 residues. The CDR3 nucleotides are TGTGCCAGCAGACGAAGACAGGGCCCAGCTGAAGCTTTCTTT. This sequence encodes CASRRRQGPAEAFF.

This clone appeared a single time. The V call is TRBV7-9, the J call TRBJ1-2, with D uncertain. The CDR3 length is 13 residues. V lost 5 bases, J lost 0 bases, and 7 bases lay in between. Germline CDR1 reads SEHNR; CDR2 reads FQNEAQ (reference sequence). This CDR3 is CASSQTSNYGYTF. The CDR3 DNA reads TGTGCCAGCAGCCAAACGTCTAACTATGGCTACACCTTC. Filled out from reference TRBV7-9 and TRBJ1-2, the complete variable domain reads DTGVSQNPRHKITKRGQNVTFRCDPISEHNRLYWYRQTLGQGPEFLTYFQNEAQLEKSRLLSDRFSAERPKGSFSTLEIQRTEQGDSAMYLCASSQTSNYGYTFGSGTRLTVV.

The CDR3 here is CASLQGSMNTEAFF. Written as DNA, the CDR3 is TGTGCCAGCTTACAGGGATCCATGAACACTGAAGCTTTCTTT. The chain employs TRBV2 and TRBJ1-1, with D maybe TRBD1 (6 bases). Deletions cut 8 bases from V and 0 bases from J, with 13 bases between. In germline, CDR1 is SNHLY, CDR2 FYNNEI. The CDR3 sequence is 14 residues long.

The chain uses TRBV2 and TRBJ2-2; possibly TRBD1 or TRBD2 for D (5 bases each). Per the germline V gene, CDR1 is SNHLY and CDR2 is FYNNEI. The CDR3 length is 16 residues. The ends were cut back, 4 bases at V and 0 bases at J, with 12 bases in the middle. In nucleotides, the CDR3 is TGTGCCAGCAGTGTTAGGGACCGCACGAACACCGGGGAGCTGTTTTTT. Translation gives CASSVRDRTNTGELFF.